These 30 T cell receptor beta chains came from one sample sequenced in a study of OX40 agonist ivuxolimab in advanced cancers. Measured with immunoSEQ multiplex PCR; TCRdb has only the in-frame clones, and not every one. This table has approximately 55,000 clones, around 85% appearing once. Sequencing was performed on CD4+ or CD8+ T cells sorted from blood, taken in a trial of the OX40 agonist ivuxolimab. These receptors were taken from an adult with an advanced solid tumor such as melanoma, head and neck, liver or kidney cancer.

The chain carries TRBV18 and TRBJ2-1; 9 positions agree with TRBD1. CDR3 size: 13 residues. Trimming at V came to 6 bases and at J to 9 bases, leaving 6 bases not matched to a gene. Per the germline V gene, CDR1 is KGHSH and CDR2 is LQKENI. This chain's CDR3 is CASSGTGQGEQFF. In DNA, the CDR3 is TGTGCCAGCTCGGGGACAGGGCAGGGTGAGCAGTTCTTC. The variable domain in full, completed from reference TRBV18 and TRBJ2-1, reads NAGVMQNPRHLVRRRGQEARLRCSPMKGHSHVYWYRQLPEEGLKFMVYLQKENIIDESGMPKERFSAEFPKEGPSILRIQQVVRGDSAAYFCASSGTGQGEQFFGPGTRLTVL.

The chain carries TRBV6-5 and TRBJ1-5; D gene uncertain. The CDR3 has 14 residues. V was pared by 6 bases and J by 3 bases, with 12 bases between. CDR1 and CDR2 from the germline V gene are MNHEY and SVGAGI. The CDR3 region has the DNA TGTGCCAGCAGCCCGAGTGACGTCAATCAGCCCCAGCATTTT. Translation gives CASSPSDVNQPQHF.

This clone showed up just once. Compared with germline, one end of the junction differs, possibly owing to a read error. The gene calls are TRBV6-1 and TRBJ2-7, with TRBD2 identical over 8 bases. Germline V gene data show CDR1 as MNHNS and CDR2 as SASEGT. There are 11 residues in the CDR3. CDR3 residues: CASSQGLGWDF. The CDR3, as DNA: TGTGCCAGCAGTCAGGGACTAGGTTGGGACTTC.

V and J are TRBV15 and TRBJ1-5; D remains ambiguous. Trimming shortened V by 4 bases and J by 2 bases, and 15 bases separated the two germline ends. The CDR3 consists of 16 residues. Germline V gene sequence: CDR1 LNHNV, CDR2 YYDKDF (reference sequence). DNA of the CDR3: TGTGCCACCAGCAAAGCTAGGATAACTGGCAATCAGCCCCAGCATTTT. Amino acids: CATSKARITGNQPQHF.

This clone was found once. This sequence joins TRBV7-2 and TRBJ1-1; a weak D match, TRBD1 (6 bases). From germline, CDR1 is SGHTA and CDR2 FQGNSA. The CDR3 spans 14 residues. V gave up 5 bases and J gave up 8 bases, with 18 bases separating them. CDR3 amino acids: CASSAQGPSSEAFF. CDR3 sequence (DNA): TGTGCCAGCAGCGCACAGGGCCCATCGTCGGAAGCTTTCTTT.

This sequence joins TRBV9 and TRBJ2-3; 9 nucleotides agree with TRBD2. CDR3 size: 15 residues. Losses at the gene ends were 3 bases for V and 2 bases for J; bases not matched to a gene: 4. Germline V gives CDR1 SGDLS, CDR2 YYNGEE. The CDR3 nucleotides read TGTGCCAGCAGCGCCCTAGCGGGATCCACAGATACGCAGTATTTT. Its translation: CASSALAGSTDTQYF.

The chain uses TRBV2 and TRBJ2-7; 9 nucleotides align to TRBD1. The length of the CDR3 is 14 residues. V gave up 7 bases and J gave up 7 bases; unmatched junction bases: 11. Germline V gene data show CDR1 as SNHLY and CDR2 as FYNNEI. CDR3 protein: CASNRLGQGIEQYF. The CDR3 nucleotides read TGTGCCAGCAATCGGCTCGGACAGGGGATAGAGCAGTACTTC.

The chain couples TRBV29-1 to TRBJ2-1; D is perhaps TRBD2 (5 bases). Germline lookup yields CDR1 SQVTM and CDR2 ANQGSEA. Between the trimmed V and J ends, which lost 3 bases and 8 bases, there was a span of 17 bases. The CDR3 has 14 amino acids. The CDR3 loop reads CSVEGADPWDEQFF. CDR3 in DNA: TGCAGCGTTGAGGGAGCGGATCCTTGGGATGAGCAGTTCTTC.

This clone was recorded once. This CDR3 reads CAWSVLTDTQYF. The CDR3 DNA follows: TGTGCCTGGAGTGTTCTTACCGATACGCAGTATTTT. The chain links TRBV30 to TRBJ2-3; no firm D call. Trimming removed 0 bases from V and 6 bases from J, with 7 bases in between. The CDR3 length is 12 residues. The germline V gene encodes CDR1 GTSNPN and CDR2 SVGIG (reference sequence).

The V and J genes are TRBV19 and TRBJ2-7; D call uncertain. The CDR3 covers 13 residues. Per germline, CDR1 LNHDA and CDR2 SQIVND (reference sequence). Trimming removed 5 bases from V and 7 bases from J, with 15 bases in between. The CDR3 region is CASSLHSSGEQYF. As DNA, the CDR3 is TGTGCCAGTAGTCTCCATTCCTCTGGTGAGCAGTACTTC.

The chain couples TRBV29-1 to TRBJ2-1, with a weak D call TRBD2 (9 bases). There are 16 residues in the CDR3. The V gene lost 8 bases and the J gene lost 9 bases, with 29 bases spanning the gap. CDR1 is SQVTM, CDR2 ANQGSEA, per germline. DNA of the CDR3: TGCAGCATCAGGGGGCGGGAGGGCCTAGGGGTCTCTGAGCAGTTCTTC. Its protein is CSIRGREGLGVSEQFF.

This sequence joins TRBV6-6 and TRBJ2-2, with 10 bases that match TRBD2. The length of the CDR3 is 16 residues. The ends lost 6 bases at V and 4 bases at J; junction bases unmatched: 8. In germline, CDR1 is MNHNY, CDR2 SVGAGI (reference sequence). CDR3 amino acids: CASSPGLAELTGELFF. CDR3 in DNA: TGTGCCAGCAGCCCCGGACTAGCGGAACTCACCGGGGAGCTGTTTTTT.

The V call is TRBV6-5, the J call TRBJ2-2; D not certain. The V gene's germline CDR1 is MNHEY and CDR2 SVGAGI. V was cut by 2 bases and J by 4 bases, with 11 bases left in between. CDR3 length equals 15 residues. The CDR3: CASSYRRRVTGELFF. In DNA, the CDR3 is TGTGCCAGCAGTTACCGGCGTAGGGTCACCGGGGAGCTGTTTTTT.

The chain combines TRBV7-9 with TRBJ1-4; D perhaps matches TRBD1 (6 bases). V was clipped by 1 base and J by 2 bases, with 8 bases between them. The CDR3 runs 15 residues. The germline V gene encodes CDR1 SEHNR and CDR2 FQNEAQ (reference sequence). CDR3 in amino acids: CASSLDRGTNEKLFF. For the CDR3, the DNA is TGTGCCAGCAGCTTAGATAGGGGGACTAATGAAAAACTGTTTTTT.

This chain links TRBV7-2 with TRBJ2-1; tentative D call: TRBD2 (6 bases). The germline V gene has CDR1 SGHTA and CDR2 FQGNSA. Deletions cut 4 bases from V and 4 bases from J, with 17 bases between. There are 16 residues in the CDR3. The DNA of the CDR3 is TGTGCCAGCAGCTCAGTGGGGCGGGGCGTTTACAATGAGCAGTTCTTC. Amino acid sequence: CASSSVGRGVYNEQFF.

V usage is TRBV12-5 and J usage is TRBJ2-1; perhaps TRBD1 as D (6 bases). CDR1 and CDR2 (germline): LGHNT, FRNRAP. V lost 10 bases and J 0 bases, leaving 22 bases between the germline ends. This CDR3 contains 17 residues. The CDR3 DNA reads TGTGCTAACCAACAGGGCCTGGATAAAAGCTCCTACAATGAGCAGTTCTTC. Translation gives CANQQGLDKSSYNEQFF.

This clone has a single count. The chain employs TRBV29-1 and TRBJ1-1; 8 nucleotides match TRBD1. The junction had 11 bases not matched to a gene; V was cut back by 7 bases and J by 1 base. The CDR3 spans 15 residues. Germline V gives CDR1 SQVTM, CDR2 ANQGSEA. The DNA of the CDR3 is TGCAGCGCCCTCCCCAGGGGGCGCGCGAACACTGAAGCTTTCTTT. This translates into CSALPRGRANTEAFF.

V is TRBV2 and J is TRBJ2-5, with 8 bases identical to TRBD2. The V and J ends lost 10 bases and 2 bases, in that order; junction bases with no gene match: 12. The CDR3 sequence is 15 residues long. Per the germline V gene, CDR1 is SNHLY and CDR2 is FYNNEI. The CDR3 loop reads CAIRALGGRQETQYF. In nucleotides, the CDR3 is TGTGCCATCAGGGCCCTTGGCGGGAGGCAAGAGACCCAGTACTTC.

This clone has a single count. The CDR3 sequence is CASNIGTSGYEQYF. The CDR3 nucleotides are TGTGCCAGCAACATCGGGACTAGCGGATACGAGCAGTACTTC. V usage is TRBV28 and J usage is TRBJ2-7; 11 bases fit TRBD2. V gave up 7 bases and J gave up 4 bases; unmatched junction bases: 6. Germline assignment: CDR1 MDHEN and CDR2 SYDVKM. This CDR3 contains 14 residues.

This sequence joins TRBV4-1 and TRBJ2-5, with D perhaps matching TRBD2 (5 bases). Germline V gene sequence: CDR1 MGHRA, CDR2 YSYEKL. V lost 5 bases and J lost 0, with 16 bases in between. The CDR3 has 16 residues. The CDR3 bases are TGCGCCAGCAGCTGGGGAGACAAGGGCCACCAAGAGACCCAGTACTTC. This codes for CASSWGDKGHQETQYF.

The gene calls are TRBV4-1 and TRBJ2-7, with D perhaps matching TRBD2 (7 bases). The CDR3 runs to 15 residues. Germline CDR1 reads MGHRA; CDR2 reads YSYEKL. V lost 4 bases and J lost 0, with 13 bases in between. CDR3 nucleotide sequence: TGCGCCAGCAGCCCCCGGGGGGCCCTCTCCTACGAGCAGTACTTC. Its protein product is CASSPRGALSYEQYF.

V usage is TRBV30 and J usage is TRBJ2-1; 7 positions match TRBD2. This CDR3 comprises 15 residues. The V and J ends lost 3 bases and 8 bases, in that order; junction bases with no gene match: 13. The germline CDR1 and CDR2 sequences are GTSNPN and SVGIG (reference sequence). The CDR3 DNA reads as TGTGCCTGGAGACCTGGGGCGGGAGTGTTTCATGAGCAGTTCTTC. This gives the protein CAWRPGAGVFHEQFF. Supplemented by reference TRBV30 and TRBJ2-1, the full variable domain reads SQTIHQWPATLVQPVGSPLSLECTVEGTSNPNLYWYRQAAGRGLQLLFYSVGIGQISSEVPQNLSASRPQDRQFILSSKKLLLSDSGFYLCAWRPGAGVFHEQFFGPGTRLTVL.

This chain uses TRBV6-1 with TRBJ2-7; D may be TRBD1 or TRBD2 (6 bases each). V was cut by 2 bases and J by 5 bases, with 13 bases left in between. Germline CDR1 and CDR2: MNHNS and SASEGT. This CDR3 is 14 amino acids long. The CDR3 bases are TGTGCCAGCAGTGAATTGGGGGGCGTCAACGAGCAGTACTTC. The encoded protein is CASSELGGVNEQYF.

The chain employs TRBV10-3 and TRBJ2-7; TRBD2 is a possible D gene (7 bases). The V end was cut by 6 bases, the J end by 2 bases, with 14 bases between. This CDR3 spans 14 amino acids. Germline CDR1 ENHRY, CDR2 SYGVKD. CDR3 sequence: CAIRGAGDAYEQYF. Here the CDR3 DNA reads TGTGCCATCAGGGGGGCGGGAGACGCCTACGAGCAGTACTTC.

This rearrangement joins TRBV28 to TRBJ1-4, with D unresolved. CDR1 and CDR2 (germline): MDHEN, SYDVKM. This CDR3 has 12 amino acids. V was shortened by 2 bases and J by 8 bases, with 6 bases between the two germline ends. The CDR3 DNA reads TGTGCCAGCAGTTTAAGTAGCGAAAAACTGTTTTTT. Protein product: CASSLSSEKLFF. Variable domain in full (rest from reference TRBV28 and TRBJ1-4): DVKVTQSSRYLVKRTGEKVFLECVQDMDHENMFWYRQDPGLGLRLIYFSYDVKMKEKGDIPEGYSVSREKKERFSLILESASTNQTSMYLCASSLSSEKLFFGSGTQLSVL.

This clone was recorded once. The chain couples TRBV7-9 to TRBJ2-3; D is possibly TRBD1 or TRBD2 (5 bases each). Germline CDR1 and CDR2: SEHNR and FQNEAQ (reference sequence). Trimming left V 6 bases short and J 4 bases short, with 17 bases between. The CDR3 runs 15 residues. CDR3 sequence: CASRLLGGGPDTQYF. The CDR3, as DNA: TGTGCCAGCAGGCTACTTGGGGGTGGGCCAGATACGCAGTATTTT.

The chain links TRBV21-1 to TRBJ1-5. TRBV21-1 is described as a pseudogene. The CDR3 spans 14 residues. The CDR3 nucleotides are TGTGCCAGCACGGAGGGGTATAGCAATCAGCCCCAGCATTTT. This sequence encodes CASTEGYSNQPQHF.

V gene TRBV28 combines with J gene TRBJ1-1; 9 positions match TRBD1. Unmatched junction bases numbered 5, after V lost 6 bases and J lost 3 bases. CDR1 is MDHEN, CDR2 SYDVKM, per germline. CDR3 size: 14 residues. CDR3: CASRTRDRDTEAFF. CDR3 nucleotide sequence: TGTGCCAGCAGAACCCGGGACAGGGACACTGAAGCTTTCTTT.

The chain links TRBV7-6 to TRBJ1-2; D is uncertain. The germline gives CDR1 SGHVS, CDR2 FNYEAQ. The CDR3 consists of 14 residues. V was clipped by 5 bases and J by 2 bases, with 12 bases between them. The CDR3: CASSPPGLNYGYTF. CDR3 coding DNA: TGTGCCAGCAGCCCACCGGGCCTCAACTATGGCTACACCTTC. Variable domain in full (rest from reference TRBV7-6 and TRBJ1-2): GAGVSQSPRYKVTKRGQDVALRCDPISGHVSLYWYRQALGQGPEFLTYFNYEAQQDKSGLPNDRFSAERPEGSISTLTIQRTEQRDSAMYRCASSPPGLNYGYTFGSGTRLTVV.

The J gene is TRBJ2-3, the V gene TRBV2; 7 nucleotides line up with TRBD2. This CDR3 spans 16 amino acids. The ends lost 6 bases at V and 0 bases at J; junction bases unmatched: 9. Germline assignment: CDR1 SNHLY and CDR2 FYNNEI. Here the CDR3 DNA reads TGTGCCAGCAGGTTCGAGCGACTAGCCAGCACAGATACGCAGTATTTT. This gives the protein CASRFERLASTDTQYF.